The 10 T cell receptor beta chains reported below all come from one sample, sequenced in a study of cytomegalovirus exposure and HLA in healthy donors. The PCR was carried out with 60 Vbeta primers and 13 Jbeta primers. The repertoire was sequenced with immunoSEQ multiplex PCR; TCRdb's copy has only in-frame clones and lacks some. The repertoire includes hundreds of thousands of clones, around three quarters of them detected once, and roughly 15% sits in the top ten. The sample consisted of PBMCs. The receptors derive from a man aged 35 to 55 in good health and CMV-seronegative.

This chain uses TRBV7-2 with TRBJ2-4; no firm D call. Germline CDR1 SGHTA, CDR2 FQGNSA. Trimming left V 5 bases short and J 5 bases short, with 13 bases between. The CDR3 spans 14 residues. The CDR3 protein is CASSAYRSENIQYF. CDR3 coding DNA: TGTGCCAGCAGCGCCTATAGGAGCGAAAACATTCAGTACTTC. Full variable domain (rest looked up from reference TRBV7-2 and TRBJ2-4): GAGVSQSPSNKVTEKGKDVELRCDPISGHTALYWYRQSLGQGLEFLIYFQGNSAPDKSGLPSDRFSAERTGGSVSTLTIQRTQQEDSAVYLCASSAYRSENIQYFGAGTRLSVL.

The J gene is TRBJ1-2, the V gene TRBV14; 7 bases align to TRBD1. From germline, CDR1 is SGHDN and CDR2 FVKESK. The V and J ends lost 0 bases and 5 bases, in that order; junction bases with no gene match: 0. CDR3 length: 13 amino acids. The CDR3 is CASSQDRGYGYTF. CDR3 sequence (DNA): TGTGCCAGCAGCCAAGACAGGGGGTATGGCTACACCTTC.

The V and J genes are TRBV9 and TRBJ1-1, with D possibly TRBD1 on 5 matching bases. Trimming stripped 4 bases from V and 2 bases from J, with 12 bases between. The CDR3 length is 14 residues. Germline loops: CDR1 SGDLS, CDR2 YYNGEE. In DNA, the CDR3 is TGTGCCAGCAGCTTGGACACCTCTAACACTGAAGCTTTCTTT. Residues: CASSLDTSNTEAFF. Variable domain in full (rest from reference TRBV9 and TRBJ1-1): DSGVTQTPKHLITATGQRVTLRCSPRSGDLSVYWYQQSLDQGLQFLIQYYNGEERAKGNILERFSAQQFPDLHSELNLSSLELGDSALYFCASSLDTSNTEAFFGQGTRLTVV.

This clone has just one count. V usage is TRBV19 and J usage is TRBJ2-7; TRBD2 matches at 10 bases. V gave up 6 bases and J gave up 3 bases; unmatched junction bases: 5. This CDR3 comprises 14 residues. Germline V gene data show CDR1 as LNHDA and CDR2 as SQIVND (reference sequence). CDR3: CASSRTSGFYEQYF. DNA for the CDR3: TGTGCCAGTAGCCGGACTAGCGGATTCTACGAGCAGTACTTC.

This clone was counted once. V usage is TRBV2 and J usage is TRBJ2-2, with unresolved D. This CDR3 has 16 residues. Trimming took off 7 bases at V and 0 bases at J, with 15 bases between the two ends. CDR1 and CDR2 from the germline V gene are SNHLY and FYNNEI. In nucleotides, the CDR3 is TGTGCCAGCACCCGAGAGGCACCAGCGAACACCGGGGAGCTGTTTTTT. It is translated as CASTREAPANTGELFF. Complete variable domain (other parts from reference TRBV2 and TRBJ2-2): EPEVTQTPSHQVTQMGQEVILRCVPISNHLYFYWYRQILGQKVEFLVSFYNNEISEKSEIFDDQFSVERPDGSNFTLKIRSTKLEDSAMYFCASTREAPANTGELFFGEGSRLTVL.

The rearrangement uses TRBV27 and TRBJ1-1; D not certain. The CDR3 extends over 16 amino acids. Per germline, CDR1 MNHEY and CDR2 SMNVEV (reference sequence). V was cut by 8 bases and J by 5 bases, with 24 bases left in between. The CDR3 loop reads CASGGEGTNGWTEAFF. The CDR3 bases are TGTGCCAGCGGCGGCGAGGGAACCAACGGCTGGACTGAAGCTTTCTTT.

V and J are TRBV6-6 and TRBJ2-7; tentatively, D is TRBD2 (5 bases). The V gene's germline CDR1 is MNHNY and CDR2 SVGAGI (reference sequence). Trimming shortened V by 6 bases and J by 3 bases, and 9 bases separated the two germline ends. This CDR3 has 12 amino acids. The CDR3 reads CASSGRDYEQYF. The CDR3 coding sequence is TGTGCCAGCAGCGGACGGGACTACGAGCAGTACTTC.

The chain combines TRBV2 with TRBJ2-5, with 12 nucleotides matching TRBD1. Trimming at V came to 5 bases and at J to 7 bases, leaving 8 bases not matched to a gene. CDR3 length: 15 residues. Per germline, CDR1 SNHLY and CDR2 FYNNEI. This chain's CDR3 is CASSQGQGARVTQYF. In nucleotides, the CDR3 is TGTGCCAGCAGTCAGGGACAGGGGGCGAGGGTGACCCAGTACTTC.

This clone occurred once. This chain links TRBV23-1 with TRBJ2-7, with 7 positions matching TRBD2. TRBV23-1 is noted as an ORF with a role that remains uncertain. This CDR3 comprises 15 residues. V lost 4 bases and J lost 2; bases outside the gene matches: 8. CDR3 sequence (DNA): TGCGCCAGCAGTCGACCCGGGGGGACCGCCTACGAGCAGTACTTC. It specifies CASSRPGGTAYEQYF.

The chain couples TRBV6-5 to TRBJ2-7, with 11 bases fitting TRBD2. After removal of 6 bases from V and 0 bases from J, the junction contained 4 bases not matched to a gene. Germline V gene sequence: CDR1 MNHEY, CDR2 SVGAGI. The CDR3 length is 15 residues. The DNA for the CDR3 is TGTGCCAGCAGACCGACTAGCGGGGTCTCCTACGAGCAGTACTTC. Translating gives CASRPTSGVSYEQYF.